This TCR beta chain was sequenced in a study of glioma-infiltrating T cells. CDR3 length equals 16 residues. Trimming stripped 4 bases from V and 5 bases from J, with 18 bases between. Germline V lookup: CDR1 MGHRA, CDR2 YSYEKL. Amplification of TCR alpha and beta CDR3 regions from RNA used iRepertoire nested multiplex PCR. For one-step reverse transcription and amplification, 100-400 ng of tissue mRNA or PBMC total RNA was used. TCRdb itself ran the multiplex PCR reads through MiXCR, one entry per CDR3 protein. The sample has more than 90,000 distinct CDR3 sequences, approximately 39% seen once. Study findings and constraints: Gliomas, especially low-grade, showed above-expected tissue-blood divergence; non-neoplastic patients showed below. CDR3 overlap between tissue and blood was very small.

This clonotype was seen at least ten times. Its antigen is currently unknown. V is TRBV4-1 and J is TRBJ2-1; weak D call: TRBD2 (7 bases). The sequence was collected from a human donor with low-grade glioma or glioblastoma, undergoing nonglioma brain surgery, or in good health (not recorded which). Source material: glioma tissue, nonneoplastic brain tissue, or PBMCs (not recorded which). CDR3 DNA: TGCGCCAGCAGCCCCTTAGGGGGGGGAACTAACAATGAGCAGTTCTTC. Translating it yields CASSPLGGGTNNEQFF.